The 2 T cell receptor beta chains given below trace back to one sample, sequenced in a study of cytomegalovirus exposure and HLA in healthy donors. With 60 Vbeta and 13 Jbeta primers, the PCR was carried out. TCRdb's copy holds only in-frame clones and misses some; the assay was immunoSEQ multiplex PCR. The table includes 95,000 to 150,000 clones, about 73% detected once. The sample consisted of PBMCs. The receptor source for this set is a woman aged 40 to 50 in good health and CMV-seropositive.

The V call is TRBV21-1, the J call TRBJ2-1; TRBD2 was called by the table and not checked on the DNA. TRBV21-1 is a known pseudogene. The CDR3 has 14 residues. CDR3 bases: TGTGCCAGCGGATGTTCCGGGACTGAAAATGAGCAGTTCTTC. Amino acids: CASGCSGTENEQFF.

This chain joins TRBV6-1 and TRBJ1-1, with D maybe TRBD1 (5 bases). Germline CDR1 reads MNHNS; CDR2 reads SASEGT. V shed 10 bases and J shed 6 bases, with 18 bases lying between them. This CDR3 spans 13 amino acids. The CDR3 sequence is CATPGGWGAEAFF. CDR3 in DNA: TGTGCCACCCCGGGGGGGTGGGGGGCTGAAGCTTTCTTT.